Shown below are 32 T cell receptor beta chains from a single sample sequenced in a study of shared clonotypes between healthy human individuals. Sequencing used immunoSEQ multiplex PCR; TCRdb keeps in-frame clones, though not all of them. The profile shows a few million clones, just over 90% of them singletons. Specimen: naive CD4+ T cells sorted from blood. Subset: CD45RA+ positively selected. These receptors were taken from a young man in good health.

For this clone: Other DNA sequences within the sample encode an identical CDR3. The chain joins TRBV18 to TRBJ2-7; D perhaps matches TRBD2 (5 bases). Trimming shortened V by 3 bases and J by 0 bases, and 9 bases separated the two germline ends. The CDR3 has 14 residues. CDR1 and CDR2 from the germline V gene are KGHSH and LQKENI. The DNA for the CDR3 is TGTGCCAGCTCACCGGCGGGCCTCTCCTACGAGCAGTACTTC. It codes for CASSPAGLSYEQYF.

Of note for this clone: In the same sample, other DNA sequences code for this CDR3. The chain carries TRBV5-1 and TRBJ2-3; D not resolved. The V and J ends lost 5 bases and 0 bases respectively, with 13 bases between them. This CDR3 is built from 15 residues. Per germline, CDR1 SGHRS and CDR2 YFSETQ. This chain's CDR3 is CASSLDGTSTDTQYF. In DNA, the CDR3 is TGCGCCAGCAGTTTAGATGGAACTAGCACAGATACGCAGTATTTT.

This chain uses TRBV7-2 with TRBJ2-7; the D is unclear. Between the trimmed V and J ends, which lost 5 bases and 5 bases, there was a span of 16 bases. Germline V CDR1 and CDR2: SGHTA, FQGNSA. CDR3 length equals 14 residues. The CDR3 coding sequence is TGTGCCAGCAGCCGAGGCCGCTCAGCCCACGAGCAGTACTTC. Residues: CASSRGRSAHEQYF.

DNA of the CDR3: TGTGCCAGCACCACCCCTAGGGGGGACGGATATAATTCACCCCTCCACTTT. Translating it yields CASTTPRGDGYNSPLHF. The chain couples TRBV27 to TRBJ1-6; weak D call: TRBD1 (6 bases). In germline, CDR1 is MNHEY, CDR2 SMNVEV (reference sequence). The ends were cut back, 7 bases at V and 4 bases at J, with 20 bases in the middle. The CDR3 is 17 residues long.

The genes are TRBV29-1 and TRBJ1-2; 10 bases match TRBD1. Losses at the gene ends were 4 bases for V and 6 bases for J; bases not matched to a gene: 5. Looked up from germline, CDR1 is SQVTM and CDR2 is ANQGSEA. CDR3 size: 13 residues. The CDR3 DNA is TGCAGCGTTGTAGGTGGACAGGGGGATGGCTACACCTTC. Its translation is CSVVGGQGDGYTF.

The chain is built from TRBV28 and TRBJ1-2; no definite D call. Germline values: CDR1 MDHEN, CDR2 SYDVKM. This CDR3 has 13 amino acids. V lost 7 bases and J lost 3, with 12 bases in between. CDR3 amino acids: CASTHDRDYGYTF. Written as DNA, the CDR3 is TGTGCCAGCACACACGACCGTGACTATGGCTACACCTTC.

There are a few counts of this clone. The V call is TRBV25-1, the J call TRBJ1-6, with 9 bases identical to TRBD1. The ends lost 1 base at V and 8 bases at J; junction bases unmatched: 3. CDR3 length equals 15 residues. CDR1 is MGHDK, CDR2 SYGVNS, per germline. CDR3 in DNA: TGTGCCAGCAGTGAATTAGGGGACAGGGATTCACCCCTCCACTTT. Protein product: CASSELGDRDSPLHF. The complete variable domain, with remaining parts taken from reference TRBV25-1 and TRBJ1-6, reads EADIYQTPRYLVIGTGKKITLECSQTMGHDKMYWYQQDPGMELHLIHYSYGVNSTEKGDLSSESTVSRIRTEHFPLTLESARPSHTSQYLCASSELGDRDSPLHFGNGTRLTVT.

CDR3 region: CASTSGSSYNEQFF. The CDR3 DNA reads TGTGCCAGCACTAGCGGTAGCTCCTACAATGAGCAGTTCTTC. This chain joins TRBV6-6 and TRBJ2-1, with TRBD2 matching 7 bases. CDR3 size: 14 residues. The germline V gene has CDR1 MNHNY and CDR2 SVGAGI (reference sequence). Germline trimming cut 7 bases from V and 0 bases from J; bases unmatched to any gene: 3.

The genes are TRBV4-2 and TRBJ2-2, with D perhaps matching TRBD1 (6 bases). This CDR3 is 15 amino acids long. Looked up from germline, CDR1 is LGHNA and CDR2 is YNFKEQ. Trimming pared 3 bases from V and 4 bases from J, leaving 12 bases between. The DNA for the CDR3 is TGTGCCAGCAGCCAGCCAGACAGGATCACCGGGGAGCTGTTTTTT. The encoded protein is CASSQPDRITGELFF.

CDR3 bases: TGTGCCAGCAGGAGGGGCCCCTCGACTAATGAAAAACTGTTTTTT. Its translation is CASRRGPSTNEKLFF. The chain has TRBV2 and TRBJ1-4, with D perhaps TRBD1 (5 bases). The germline V gene encodes CDR1 SNHLY and CDR2 FYNNEI. This CDR3 has 15 amino acids. V was trimmed by 6 bases and J by 2 bases, leaving 13 bases between them.

The J gene is TRBJ1-2, the V gene TRBV11-3; 10 positions agree with TRBD1. Germline lookup yields CDR1 SGHNT and CDR2 YENEEA. The V and J ends lost 6 bases and 6 bases, in that order; junction bases with no gene match: 4. The CDR3 consists of 13 residues. CDR3 in amino acids: CASRQTGGDGYTF. The CDR3 region has the DNA TGTGCCAGCAGACAGACAGGGGGCGATGGCTACACCTTC.

Regarding this clone: The junction does not match germline at one end; this may be a read error. This rearrangement joins TRBV10-3 to TRBJ1-1; 9 nucleotides agree with TRBD1. The CDR3 has 14 residues. Per the germline V gene, CDR1 is ENHRY and CDR2 is SYGVKD. CDR3 nucleotide sequence: TGTGCCAGCAGTAACGGACAGGGGAAAACTGAAGCTTTCTTT. As protein: CASSNGQGKTEAFF.

The CDR3 sequence is CASSQDGGAPPSGANVLTF. CDR3 in DNA: TGCGCCAGCAGCCAAGATGGGGGGGCGCCCCCCTCTGGGGCCAACGTCCTGACTTTC. The chain couples TRBV4-1 to TRBJ2-6; possibly TRBD2 for D (7 bases). Germline values: CDR1 MGHRA, CDR2 YSYEKL. This CDR3 is 19 amino acids long. V was pared by 0 bases and J by 0 bases, with 15 bases between.

The count of this clone is one. The chain recombines TRBV12-5 with TRBJ2-5; 8 bases match TRBD1. CDR3 length: 15 residues. V lost 7 bases, J lost 4 bases, and 11 bases stayed unmatched. Germline CDR1 is LGHNT and CDR2 is FRNRAP. This CDR3 is CASASMQGAGETQYF. The DNA of the CDR3 is TGTGCTAGTGCCAGTATGCAGGGGGCCGGAGAGACCCAGTACTTC.

The V and J genes are TRBV30 and TRBJ2-5; D possibly corresponds to TRBD1 (6 bases). The CDR3 runs to 11 residues. The germline gives CDR1 GTSNPN, CDR2 SVGIG (reference sequence). The CDR3 is CAGQKQETQYF. The CDR3 DNA reads as TGTGCTGGACAGAAACAAGAGACCCAGTACTTC.

This clone has a single count. The CDR3 region has the DNA TGTGCCAGCAGCCTAGACTCTACAGGGGTCGATGAGCAGTTCTTC. Amino acids: CASSLDSTGVDEQFF. V usage is TRBV11-1 and J usage is TRBJ2-1; 7 nucleotides match TRBD1. This CDR3 has 15 residues. Germline CDR1 reads SGHAT; CDR2 reads FQDESV (reference sequence). With V trimmed by 5 bases and J by 8 bases, 12 bases remained unmatched.

This chain links TRBV29-1 with TRBJ2-7, with TRBD2 matching over 7 bases. The CDR3 covers 14 residues. J gave up 6 bases and V 7 bases, and 15 bases lay outside the gene matches. The germline CDR1 and CDR2 sequences are SQVTM and ANQGSEA. CDR3 nucleotides: TGCAGCGCTGGGGGAGAGGCGGGAGCTCCCGAGCAGTACTTC. Its translation is CSAGGEAGAPEQYF.

This rearrangement joins TRBV30 to TRBJ1-1; 7 bases line up with TRBD1. The ends lost 2 bases at V and 1 base at J; junction bases unmatched: 16. Germline V gene sequence: CDR1 GTSNPN, CDR2 SVGIG (reference sequence). This CDR3 is built from 18 residues. The CDR3 sequence is CAWSSTSGTVVWNTEAFF. The CDR3 nucleotides are TGTGCCTGGAGTAGCACTTCCGGGACAGTGGTGTGGAACACTGAAGCTTTCTTT.

J is TRBJ2-2 and V is TRBV7-3, with 8 bases matching TRBD1. The trim removed 2 bases at V and 6 bases at J, leaving 2 bases unmatched. The germline V gene has CDR1 SGHTA and CDR2 FQGTGA. The CDR3 is 14 amino acids. CDR3 region: CASSLSQGAGELFF. The DNA of the CDR3 is TGTGCCAGCAGCTTATCACAGGGGGCCGGGGAGCTGTTTTTT.

The rearrangement joins TRBV10-3 to TRBJ2-5, with 7 bases that match TRBD1. The J call could be wrong; TRBJ2-7 is a better fit for the DNA end. The CDR3 consists of 14 residues. Germline CDR1 ENHRY, CDR2 SYGVKD. The CDR3 loop reads CAISQPPGQDEQYF. Written as DNA, the CDR3 is TGTGCCATCAGCCAACCCCCAGGACAGGACGAGCAGTACTTC.

The J gene is TRBJ2-6, the V gene TRBV7-6; D gene unclear. V was trimmed by 4 bases and J by 0 bases, leaving 13 bases between them. Germline loops: CDR1 SGHVS, CDR2 FNYEAQ. The length of the CDR3 is 17 residues. The CDR3 here is CASSSLPASSGANVLTF. CDR3 nucleotides: TGTGCCAGCAGCTCCCTCCCAGCTAGCTCTGGGGCCAACGTCCTGACTTTC.

The V gene is TRBV28, the J gene TRBJ2-7, with D possibly being TRBD1 (5 bases). The CDR3 length is 12 residues. Germline V gene lookup returns CDR1 MDHEN and CDR2 SYDVKM. V was trimmed by 8 bases and J by 2 bases, leaving 10 bases between them. CDR3 sequence (DNA): TGTGCCAGCTTAGGGGATACCTACGAGCAGTACTTC. It translates to CASLGDTYEQYF.

The chain links TRBV30 to TRBJ1-2; 7 bases map to TRBD1. Germline-derived CDR1 and CDR2 are GTSNPN and SVGIG (reference sequence). V lost 3 bases to trimming and J lost 3 bases; unmatched junction nucleotides: 4. The CDR3 loop spans 13 amino acids. The CDR3 coding sequence is TGTGCCTGGAGCGGGACAGCAGACTATGGCTACACCTTC. It codes for CAWSGTADYGYTF.

The chain uses TRBV28 and TRBJ1-3; 7 positions agree with TRBD1. With V trimmed by 1 base and J by 4 bases, 10 bases remained unmatched. This CDR3 spans 17 amino acids. Per germline, CDR1 MDHEN and CDR2 SYDVKM. The CDR3 nucleotides are TGTGCCAGCAGTTTATCCCGGTCACAGGGGAGCGGAAACACCATATATTTT. As protein: CASSLSRSQGSGNTIYF.

This chain links TRBV5-4 with TRBJ1-3; D possibly corresponds to TRBD1 (5 bases). CDR3 size: 17 residues. V lost 0 bases, J lost 0 bases, and 13 bases lay in between. Germline V lookup: CDR1 SGHNT, CDR2 YYREEE (reference sequence). In nucleotides, the CDR3 is TGTGCCAGCAGCTTGGATGCAGGGAGGAACTCTGGAAACACCATATATTTT. Translated, it gives CASSLDAGRNSGNTIYF.

The rearrangement joins TRBV21-1 to TRBJ2-5; the table's D call, TRBD2, was not checked against the DNA. TRBV21-1 is an annotated pseudogene. This CDR3 is built from 13 residues. CDR3 DNA sequence: TGTGCCAGCAGCAGGGGACTAGGGGGGACCCAGTACTTC. Translating it yields CASSRGLGGTQYF.

The chain links TRBV7-6 to TRBJ2-4; the D gene is possibly TRBD1 (6 bases). Trimming shortened V by 1 base and J by 5 bases, and 6 bases separated the two germline ends. The CDR3 is 13 amino acids. CDR1 is SGHVS and CDR2 is FNYEAQ in the germline V gene. CDR3 amino acids: CASSLDRENIQYF. The DNA of the CDR3 is TGTGCCAGCAGCTTAGACAGGGAAAACATTCAGTACTTC.

The chain combines TRBV4-3 with TRBJ2-7, with D possibly matching TRBD1 (6 bases). The CDR3 spans 17 residues. Germline V CDR1 and CDR2: LGHNA, YSLEER. V shed 1 base and J shed 0 bases, with 16 bases lying between them. CDR3 loop: CASSQAWGRDSSYEQYF. The CDR3 DNA follows: TGCGCCAGCAGCCAAGCCTGGGGGCGCGATAGCTCCTACGAGCAGTACTTC.

The table lists this clone with a few counts. The gene calls are TRBV7-9 and TRBJ2-7; no clear D gene. CDR1 and CDR2 (germline): SEHNR, FQNEAQ (reference sequence). This CDR3 has 12 amino acids. Trimming shortened V by 5 bases and J by 2 bases, and 7 bases separated the two germline ends. This chain's CDR3 is CASSPATYEQYF. CDR3 nucleotide sequence: TGTGCCAGCAGCCCGGCTACCTACGAGCAGTACTTC.

The V gene is TRBV15, the J gene TRBJ1-6; 7 bases fit TRBD1. The V gene end was trimmed by 0 bases and the J gene end by 7 bases; junction bases not matched to a gene: 6. The germline gives CDR1 LNHNV, CDR2 YYDKDF (reference sequence). The CDR3 runs to 16 residues. CDR3: CATSRDGDRLNSPLHF. The CDR3 nucleotides are TGTGCCACCAGCAGAGATGGGGACAGACTAAATTCACCCCTCCACTTT.

Notes on this clone: This specimen includes other DNA sequences encoding the same CDR3. The V call is TRBV28, the J call TRBJ1-1; D gene unclear. The CDR3 extends over 11 amino acids. The germline V gene encodes CDR1 MDHEN and CDR2 SYDVKM. V lost 6 bases, J lost 5 bases, and 7 bases lay in between. The CDR3 loop reads CASRGRTEAFF. DNA of the CDR3: TGTGCCAGCAGGGGGAGGACTGAAGCTTTCTTT.

V usage is TRBV30 and J usage is TRBJ1-2; TRBD1 is a possible D gene (6 bases). Trimming took 4 bases from V and 7 from J, leaving 22 bases between them. The germline CDR1 and CDR2 sequences are GTSNPN and SVGIG (reference sequence). The CDR3 extends over 15 amino acids. The CDR3: CAWTNYREWDPGYTF. CDR3 nucleotides: TGTGCCTGGACCAACTACAGGGAGTGGGATCCTGGCTACACCTTC.